A selection of T cell receptor beta chains follows, all from one sample in a study of CD8 T cells in Susac syndrome. Via MiXCR, TCRdb re-called the immunoSEQ multiplex PCR reads, giving one row per CDR3 protein. The table has almost 450,000 distinct CDR3 sequences, about 85% seen once. The source material was CD8+ T cells from PBMCs. All receptors come from a human donor with multiple sclerosis. CDR3s include the opening cysteine and the closing phenylalanine or tryptophan. Each record gives: D gene, V gene, J gene, clone size, CDR3 DNA, CDR3 protein. A D gene is named only where the DNA matches it firmly. Size values are once, few and many counts, or a class for expanded clones, and some rows have none.

>-|TRBV14|TRBJ2-7|few
TGTGCCAGCAGCCAAGAATGGGGGGCAGGGAGCTACGAGCAGTACTTC
CASSQEWGAGSYEQYF
>-|TRBV3-1|TRBJ2-7|-
TGTGCCAGCAGCCTCGACAGGTTTGCCTACGAGCAGTACTTC
CASSLDRFAYEQYF
>TRBD1|TRBV12-3/TRBV12-4|TRBJ2-7|once
TGTGCCAGCAGTTCCCAGACAGGGGGTATCTACGAGCAGTACTTC
CASSSQTGGIYEQYF
>-|TRBV12-3/TRBV12-4|TRBJ1-1|few
TGTGCCAGCAGTTTAGTCCGGGGGGCGGGCACTGAAGCTTTCTTT
CASSLVRGAGTEAFF
>-|TRBV7-9|TRBJ2-1|-
TGTGCCAGCAGCTTAATTGCTAGCAGCGAGCAGTTCTTC
CASSLIASSEQFF
>TRBD2|TRBV2|TRBJ2-1|-
TGTGCCAGCAGTGAAACACTAGCGGGAGGGCAAAGTGAGCAGTTCTTC
CASSETLAGGQSEQFF
>TRBD2|TRBV29-1|TRBJ2-5|-
TGCAGCGTTGAAGGCGGGAGTCAACAAGAGACCCAGTACTTC
CSVEGGSQQETQYF
>-|TRBV6-2/TRBV6-3|TRBJ2-7|-
TGTGCCAGCAGTTACGGGCCCTACGAGCAGTACTTC
CASSYGPYEQYF
>-|TRBV27|TRBJ2-5|-
TGTGCCAGCAGTTCGCGTGACCTACTGGAGACCCAGTACTTC
CASSSRDLLETQYF
>-|TRBV29-1|TRBJ1-1|-
TGCAGCGTCAGAGGTTTAGACTCAGAAGCTTTCTTT
CSVRGLDSEAFF
>-|TRBV5-1|TRBJ1-1|-
TGCGCCAGCAGCTTGCAGGACAGCATGAACACTGAAGCTTTCTTT
CASSLQDSMNTEAFF
>-|TRBV5-6|TRBJ2-5|-
TGTGCCAGCAGCAACATTCAGGCACCGAGGGAGACCCAGTACTTC
CASSNIQAPRETQYF
>TRBD2|TRBV7-8|TRBJ2-1|-
TGTGCCAGCAGCTTAGCGAGCGGGGGGACCTACAATGAGCAGTTCTTC
CASSLASGGTYNEQFF
>-|TRBV30|TRBJ2-7|-
TGTGCCTGGAGCAATCAGGGCTACGAGCAGTACTTC
CAWSNQGYEQYF
>TRBD1|TRBV19|TRBJ1-5|-
TGTGCCAGTAGTCGATACTCCGGGACAGACAATCAGCCCCAGCATTTT
CASSRYSGTDNQPQHF
>-|TRBV3-1|TRBJ2-1|-
TGTGCCAGCAGCCAAGATTACGGGGGAGCGGCCTACAATGAGCAGTTCTTC
CASSQDYGGAAYNEQFF
>-|TRBV10-1|TRBJ2-7|-
TGCGCCAGCAGCGACTCAGCATCCTACGAGCAGTACTTC
CASSDSASYEQYF
>-|TRBV5-1|TRBJ1-1|-
TGCGCCAGCAGGTCGGACGGGAACACTGAAGCTTTCTTT
CASRSDGNTEAFF
>TRBD1|TRBV7-3|TRBJ2-1|-
TGTGCCAGCAGGGTAGAAGGGGGCCACCCCGGTAGGGGCAATGAGCAGTTCTTC
CASRVEGGHPGRGNEQFF
>-|TRBV6-5|TRBJ1-4|few
TGTGCCAGCAGTTACGGTTCCCTGAATGAAAAACTGTTTTTT
CASSYGSLNEKLFF
>-|TRBV4-2|TRBJ2-3|-
TGTGCCAGCAGCCGGGGTGTGCCCGGCACAGATACGCAGTATTTT
CASSRGVPGTDTQYF
>TRBD1|TRBV20-1|TRBJ2-7|-
TGCAGTGCTAGAGATGTTGGGACAGGGGGCTACGAGCAGTACTTC
CSARDVGTGGYEQYF
>TRBD1|TRBV6-5|TRBJ1-1|few
TGTGCCAGCAGTTCCACAGGGGACACTGAAGCTTTCTTT
CASSSTGDTEAFF
>-|TRBV12-3/TRBV12-4|TRBJ1-5|-
TGTGCCAGCACTGCGGGATACAATCAGCCCCAGCATTTT
CASTAGYNQPQHF
>-|TRBV6-1|TRBJ1-1|-
TGTGCCAGCAGTGTTCCCCCCGTTGAAGCTTTCTTT
CASSVPPVEAFF
>TRBD2|TRBV14|TRBJ2-5|once
TGTGCCAGCAGCCAAGGGGGATCTAGCGGGGAGACCCAGTACTTC
CASSQGGSSGETQYF
>-|TRBV29-1|TRBJ2-7|-
TGCAGCGTTGAAGAAGGGACCACAAGCTCCTACGAGCAGTACTTC
CSVEEGTTSSYEQYF
>-|TRBV29-1|TRBJ2-1|once
TGCAGCGTTGAGTTGGTGGAACGGAATGAGCAGTTCTTC
CSVELVERNEQFF
>-|TRBV19|TRBJ2-1|-
TGTGCCAGTAGTATAGTAAATGAGCAGTTCTTC
CASSIVNEQFF
>-|TRBV4-1|TRBJ2-6|-
TGCGCCAGCAGCCAAGGCCGACGAGGCGCTTCTGGGGCCAACGTCCTGACTTTC
CASSQGRRGASGANVLTF
>-|TRBV4-1|TRBJ1-5|-
TGCGCCAGCAGCCAAGGCGGAGAATATAGCAATCAGCCCCAGCATTTT
CASSQGGEYSNQPQHF
>-|TRBV4-1|TRBJ2-3|-
TGCGCCAGCAGCCCCCGACAGGTCTTGGGCACAGATACGCAGTATTTT
CASSPRQVLGTDTQYF
>-|TRBV27|TRBJ2-1|-
TGTGCCAGCAGTTTGCAGGGTGGCAATGAGCAGTTCTTC
CASSLQGGNEQFF
>-|TRBV20-1|TRBJ1-4|-
TGCAGTGCTAGAGATAACCAGGTTGCAGGGGAAAAACTGTTTTTT
CSARDNQVAGEKLFF
>-|TRBV6-1|TRBJ1-1|-
TGTGCCAGCAGTGCCTATACTGGGGGGATGCCTGAAGCTTTCTTT
CASSAYTGGMPEAFF
>-|TRBV18|TRBJ2-7|-
TGTGCCAGCTCACCTTGGACAAACTCCTACGAGCAGTACTTC
CASSPWTNSYEQYF
>-|TRBV27|TRBJ2-5|-
TGTGCCAGCAGTAGGGGCCAGCGCCAAGAGACCCAGTACTTC
CASSRGQRQETQYF
>-|TRBV5-1|TRBJ1-1|-
TGCGCCAGCAGCTTGAAAAGGGGACACATGAACACTGAAGCTTTCTTT
CASSLKRGHMNTEAFF
>TRBD1|TRBV6-1|TRBJ1-5|-
TGTGCCAGCAGTCCGACAGGGCTTGGTCGGTATCAGCCCCAGCATTTT
CASSPTGLGRYQPQHF
>-|TRBV29-1|TRBJ2-2|-
TGCAGCGTGCCCACCCCAGGGCGAGACACCGGGGAGCTGTTTTTT
CSVPTPGRDTGELFF
>-|TRBV27|TRBJ2-5|-
TGTGCCAGCAGTTTAGCAGAGGGGTTGGAGACCCAGTACTTC
CASSLAEGLETQYF
>TRBD2|TRBV13|TRBJ2-7|-
TGTGCCAGCAGCTTCGGGGGGGCCAACGAGCAGTACTTC
CASSFGGANEQYF
>TRBD1|TRBV5-6|TRBJ1-1|-
TGTGCCAGCAGCTTGAATCCTGGCCAGGGGGCTGAAGCTTTCTTT
CASSLNPGQGAEAFF
>-|TRBV6-5|TRBJ2-5|few
TGTGCCAGCAGTTACGTGCGGGAAGAGACCCAGTACTTC
CASSYVREETQYF
>TRBD1|TRBV30|TRBJ1-2|-
TGTGCCTGGAGGAGGGGTGCAGGGGGTGACTACACCTTC
CAWRRGAGGDYTF
>TRBD2|TRBV6-6|TRBJ2-5|-
TGTGCCAGCAGTTACATCAAGACTAGCGCTACGGAGACCCAGTACTTC
CASSYIKTSATETQYF
>TRBD1|TRBV6-5|TRBJ1-1|few
TGTGCCAGCAGTTGGACAGGGGGTGACACTGAAGCTTTCTTT
CASSWTGGDTEAFF
>-|TRBV15|TRBJ2-3|-
TGTGCCACCAGCAACCGGGACTTCATCTACACAGATACGCAGTATTTT
CATSNRDFIYTDTQYF